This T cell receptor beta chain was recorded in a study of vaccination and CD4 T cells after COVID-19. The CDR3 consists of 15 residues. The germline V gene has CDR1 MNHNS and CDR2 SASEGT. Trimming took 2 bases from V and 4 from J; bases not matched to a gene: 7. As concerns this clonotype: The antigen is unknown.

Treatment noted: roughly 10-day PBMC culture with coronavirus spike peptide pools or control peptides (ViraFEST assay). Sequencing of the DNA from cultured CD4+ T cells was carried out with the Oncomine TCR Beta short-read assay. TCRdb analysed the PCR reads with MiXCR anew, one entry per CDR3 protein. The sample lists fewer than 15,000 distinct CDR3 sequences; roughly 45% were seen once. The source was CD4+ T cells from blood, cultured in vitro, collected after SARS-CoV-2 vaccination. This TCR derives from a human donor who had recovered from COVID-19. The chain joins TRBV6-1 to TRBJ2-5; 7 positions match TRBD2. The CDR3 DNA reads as TGTGCCAGCAGTGAATTCCCGGGAGGAACAGAGACCCAGTACTTC. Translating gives CASSEFPGGTETQYF.